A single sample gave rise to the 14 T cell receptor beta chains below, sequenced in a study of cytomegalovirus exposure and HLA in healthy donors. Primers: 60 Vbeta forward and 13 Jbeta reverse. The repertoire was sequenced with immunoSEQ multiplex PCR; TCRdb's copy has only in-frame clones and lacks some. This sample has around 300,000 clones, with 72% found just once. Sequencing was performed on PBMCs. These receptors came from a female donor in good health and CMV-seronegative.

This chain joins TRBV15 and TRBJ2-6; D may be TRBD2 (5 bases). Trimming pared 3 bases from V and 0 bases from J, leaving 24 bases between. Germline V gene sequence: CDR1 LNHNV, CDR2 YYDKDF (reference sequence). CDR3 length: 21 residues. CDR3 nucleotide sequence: TGTGCCACCAGCAGCTCGCGGGCTTCGCCCTCCGGGCTCTCTGGGGCCAACGTCCTGACTTTC. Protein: CATSSSRASPSGLSGANVLTF.

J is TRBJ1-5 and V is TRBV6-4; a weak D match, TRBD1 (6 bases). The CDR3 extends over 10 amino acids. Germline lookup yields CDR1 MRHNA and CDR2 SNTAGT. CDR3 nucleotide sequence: TGTGCGGGGGGGGGCCAGCCCCAGCATTTT. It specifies CAGGGQPQHF.

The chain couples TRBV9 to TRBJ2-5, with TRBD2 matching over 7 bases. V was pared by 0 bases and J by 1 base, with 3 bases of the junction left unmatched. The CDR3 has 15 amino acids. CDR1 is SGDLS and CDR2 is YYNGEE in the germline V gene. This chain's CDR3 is CASSVGAGSQETQYF. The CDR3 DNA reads TGTGCCAGCAGCGTAGGAGCGGGGTCCCAAGAGACCCAGTACTTC.

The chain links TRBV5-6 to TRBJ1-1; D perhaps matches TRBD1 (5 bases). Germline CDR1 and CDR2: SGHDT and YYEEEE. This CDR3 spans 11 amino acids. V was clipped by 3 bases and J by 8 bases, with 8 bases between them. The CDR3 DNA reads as TGTGCCAGCAGCTGGAGGGACGAAGCTTTCTTT. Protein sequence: CASSWRDEAFF.

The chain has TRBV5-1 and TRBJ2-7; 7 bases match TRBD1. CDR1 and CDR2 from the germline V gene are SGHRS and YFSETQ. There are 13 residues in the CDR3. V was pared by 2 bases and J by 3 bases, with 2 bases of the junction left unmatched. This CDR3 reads CASSFGDSYEQYF. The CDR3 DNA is TGCGCCAGCAGCTTTGGGGACAGCTACGAGCAGTACTTC.

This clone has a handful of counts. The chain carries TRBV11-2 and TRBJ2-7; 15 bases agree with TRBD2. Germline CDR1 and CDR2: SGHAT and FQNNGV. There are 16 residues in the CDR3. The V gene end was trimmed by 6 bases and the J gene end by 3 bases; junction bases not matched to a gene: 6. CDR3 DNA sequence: TGTGCCAGCAGTTCTGGGACTAGCGGGAGGCGCTACGAGCAGTACTTC. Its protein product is CASSSGTSGRRYEQYF.

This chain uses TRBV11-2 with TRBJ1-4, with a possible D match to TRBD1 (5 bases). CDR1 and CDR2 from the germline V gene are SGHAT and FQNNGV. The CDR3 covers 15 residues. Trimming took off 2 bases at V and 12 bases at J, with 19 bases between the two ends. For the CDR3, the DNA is TGTGCCAGCAGCTTACGGGGGAAGGGAAACGGAGAACTGTTTTTT. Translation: CASSLRGKGNGELFF.

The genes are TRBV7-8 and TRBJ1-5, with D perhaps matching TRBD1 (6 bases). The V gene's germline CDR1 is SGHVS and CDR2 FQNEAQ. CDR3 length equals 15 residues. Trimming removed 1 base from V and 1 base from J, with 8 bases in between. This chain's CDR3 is CASSLEGGSNQPQHF. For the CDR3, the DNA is TGTGCCAGCAGCTTAGAGGGGGGGAGCAATCAGCCCCAGCATTTT. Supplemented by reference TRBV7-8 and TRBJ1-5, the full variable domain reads GAGVSQSPRYKVAKRGQDVALRCDPISGHVSLFWYQQALGQGPEFLTYFQNEAQLDKSGLPSDRFFAERPEGSVSTLKIQRTQQEDSAVYLCASSLEGGSNQPQHFGDGTRLSIL.

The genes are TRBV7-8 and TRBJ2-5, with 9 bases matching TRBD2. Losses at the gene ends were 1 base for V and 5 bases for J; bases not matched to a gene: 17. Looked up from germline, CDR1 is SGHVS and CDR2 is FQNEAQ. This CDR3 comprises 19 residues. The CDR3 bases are TGTGCCAGCAGCTTAGTCATAGCGGGAGTACGCGTCGGTCGGGAGACCCAGTACTTC. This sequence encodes CASSLVIAGVRVGRETQYF.

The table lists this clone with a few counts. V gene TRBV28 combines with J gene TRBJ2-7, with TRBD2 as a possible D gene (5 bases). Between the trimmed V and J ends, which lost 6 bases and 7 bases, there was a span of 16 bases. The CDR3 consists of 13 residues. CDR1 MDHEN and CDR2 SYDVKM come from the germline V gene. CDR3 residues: CASSNRGLGEQYF. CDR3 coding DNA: TGTGCCAGCAGCAACAGAGGGCTCGGGGAGCAGTACTTC. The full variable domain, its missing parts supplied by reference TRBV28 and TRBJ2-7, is DVKVTQSSRYLVKRTGEKVFLECVQDMDHENMFWYRQDPGLGLRLIYFSYDVKMKEKGDIPEGYSVSREKKERFSLILESASTNQTSMYLCASSNRGLGEQYFGPGTRLTVT.

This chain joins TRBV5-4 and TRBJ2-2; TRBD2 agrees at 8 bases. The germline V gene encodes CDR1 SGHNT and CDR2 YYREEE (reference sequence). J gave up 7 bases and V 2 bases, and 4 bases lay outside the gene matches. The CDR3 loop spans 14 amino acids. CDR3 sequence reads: CASSFYSGGGELFF. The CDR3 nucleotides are TGTGCCAGCAGCTTTTACAGCGGGGGCGGGGAGCTGTTTTTT.

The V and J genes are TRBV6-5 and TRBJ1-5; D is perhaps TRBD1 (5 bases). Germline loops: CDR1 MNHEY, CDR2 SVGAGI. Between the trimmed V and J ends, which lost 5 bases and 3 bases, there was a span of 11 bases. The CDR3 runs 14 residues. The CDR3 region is CASSGGGYNQPQHF. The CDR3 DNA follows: TGTGCCAGCAGTGGGGGGGGATACAATCAGCCCCAGCATTTT.

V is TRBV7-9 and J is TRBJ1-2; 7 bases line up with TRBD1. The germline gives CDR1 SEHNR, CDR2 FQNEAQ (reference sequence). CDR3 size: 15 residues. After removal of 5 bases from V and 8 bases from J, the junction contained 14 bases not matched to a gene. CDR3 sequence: CASSLDGDSAGGYTF. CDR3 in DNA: TGTGCCAGCAGCCTAGACGGGGACAGCGCCGGGGGCTACACCTTC. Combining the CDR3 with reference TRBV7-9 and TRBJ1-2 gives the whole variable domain DTGVSQNPRHKITKRGQNVTFRCDPISEHNRLYWYRQTLGQGPEFLTYFQNEAQLEKSRLLSDRFSAERPKGSFSTLEIQRTEQGDSAMYLCASSLDGDSAGGYTFGSGTRLTVV.

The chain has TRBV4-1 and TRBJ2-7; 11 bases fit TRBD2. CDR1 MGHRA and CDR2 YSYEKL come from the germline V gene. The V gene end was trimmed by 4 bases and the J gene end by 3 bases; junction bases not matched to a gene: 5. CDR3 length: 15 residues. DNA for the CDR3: TGCGCCAGCAGCCGAGGTGGGACTAGCGGCTACGAGCAGTACTTC. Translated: CASSRGGTSGYEQYF.